This entry is about one TCR beta chain. Antigen unknown. The CDR3 loop spans 13 amino acids. V gave up 6 bases and J gave up 7 bases, with 12 bases separating them. CDR1 and CDR2 from the germline V gene are KGHSH and LQKENI. These data belong to a study of T cell responses to AZD1222 COVID-19 vaccine. Second doses that came at about 4 or about 12 weeks were put together. Assay used: immunoSEQ multiplex PCR; TCRdb lists only in-frame clones, some missing. The profile shows about 120,000 clones, about 93% of them singletons. The study, taken as a whole, reports: Elevations in Spike-specific TCR breadth and depth followed administration of two AZD1222 doses.

This sequence originates from an adult who received the AZD1222 COVID-19 vaccine. Sequencing was performed on peripheral blood, taken 28 days after the second AZD1222 dose. The chain is built from TRBV18 and TRBJ1-4; D possibly corresponds to TRBD1 (5 bases). The CDR3 loop reads CASSGGNSEKLFF. The CDR3 DNA reads as TGTGCCAGCTCCGGGGGTAATAGTGAAAAACTGTTTTTT.